The 26 T cell receptor beta chains listed next were all sequenced from one sample in a study of blood T cell repertoires in COVID-19. TCRdb's copy holds only in-frame clones and misses some; the assay was immunoSEQ multiplex PCR. The sample has about 100,000 clones, roughly nine tenths seen once. Material: peripheral blood. The receptors stem from a man aged 30 to 45 in a cohort sampled during active COVID-19.

A few counts support this clone. This chain connects TRBV5-1 to TRBJ2-3; 10 bases are a match to TRBD2. J gave up 4 bases and V 4 bases, and 6 bases lay outside the gene matches. CDR3 length: 15 amino acids. Germline values: CDR1 SGHRS, CDR2 YFSETQ. The CDR3 sequence is CASSPILAGSDTQYF. The CDR3 DNA follows: TGCGCCAGCAGCCCGATACTAGCGGGGTCAGATACGCAGTATTTT.

The chain recombines TRBV4-2 with TRBJ2-1, with 11 positions matching TRBD1. J was trimmed by 7 bases and V by 4 bases; bases with no gene match: 15. The germline CDR1 and CDR2 sequences are LGHNA and YNFKEQ. The CDR3 contains 18 residues. The CDR3 coding sequence is TGTGCCAGCAGCCCTCAAGGGGCCGGGACAGGGGGAAGGAATGAGCAGTTCTTC. It encodes CASSPQGAGTGGRNEQFF.

This sequence joins TRBV5-1 and TRBJ2-6; 10 bases line up with TRBD1. CDR3 size: 18 residues. The germline V gene encodes CDR1 SGHRS and CDR2 YFSETQ. V lost 0 bases and J lost 3; bases outside the gene matches: 6. DNA of the CDR3: TGCGCCAGCAGCTTGGGCGACAGGGGGCGGCTTGGGGCCAACGTCCTGACTTTC. Protein: CASSLGDRGRLGANVLTF.

The rearrangement joins TRBV23-1 to TRBJ2-1, with D maybe TRBD1 (6 bases). TRBV23-1 is an open reading frame whose function is uncertain. The V gene lost 6 bases and the J gene lost 11 bases, with 14 bases spanning the gap. The CDR3 is 12 residues long. Here the CDR3 reads CASSQQGIKQFF. For the CDR3, the DNA is TGCGCCAGCAGCCAACAGGGTATTAAGCAGTTCTTC.

This clone appeared once. This sequence joins TRBV4-2 and TRBJ2-7; TRBD2 aligns across 11 bases. The J segment lost 6 bases and the V segment lost 0 bases, leaving 10 bases of the junction unmatched. Germline V gene sequence: CDR1 LGHNA, CDR2 YNFKEQ. This CDR3 spans 17 amino acids. The CDR3 here is CASSQELGLAGGLEQYF. Here the CDR3 DNA reads TGTGCCAGCAGCCAAGAGTTAGGGCTAGCGGGGGGTCTCGAGCAGTACTTC.

This clone has only a few counts. This rearrangement joins TRBV18 to TRBJ1-6; 7 nucleotides line up with TRBD1. Germline assignment: CDR1 KGHSH and CDR2 LQKENI. After removal of 4 bases from V and 8 bases from J, the junction contained 8 bases not matched to a gene. The CDR3 runs to 15 residues. The CDR3 nucleotides read TGTGCCAGCTCACTAGCGGACAGGTTGTATTCACCCCTCCACTTT. Translated, it gives CASSLADRLYSPLHF.

The V and J genes are TRBV18 and TRBJ1-2, with D possibly being TRBD1 (5 bases). Between the trimmed V and J ends, which lost 3 bases and 3 bases, there was a span of 8 bases. Per the germline V gene, CDR1 is KGHSH and CDR2 is LQKENI. The CDR3 runs to 13 residues. CDR3: CASSPTDDYGYTF. DNA of the CDR3: TGTGCCAGCTCACCGACAGATGACTATGGCTACACCTTC.

This clone has a single count. The chain is built from TRBV2 and TRBJ2-3; TRBD2 might be the D (5 bases). This CDR3 is 18 amino acids long. Germline V gene data show CDR1 as SNHLY and CDR2 as FYNNEI. Trimming stripped 2 bases from V and 2 bases from J, with 20 bases between. The CDR3 region is CASSEIINGESHTDTQYF. DNA of the CDR3: TGTGCCAGCAGTGAAATCATTAACGGGGAGTCTCACACAGATACGCAGTATTTT.

The gene calls are TRBV7-2 and TRBJ2-3; 16 positions match TRBD2. Germline values: CDR1 SGHTA, CDR2 FQGNSA. This CDR3 has 19 amino acids. V lost 1 base, J lost 6 bases, and 10 bases stayed unmatched. This CDR3 is CASSLVGTSGGAMSDTQYF. CDR3 in DNA: TGTGCCAGCAGCTTAGTCGGGACTAGCGGGGGGGCCATGTCGGATACGCAGTATTTT. Full variable domain (outside the CDR3, taken from reference TRBV7-2 and TRBJ2-3): GAGVSQSPSNKVTEKGKDVELRCDPISGHTALYWYRQSLGQGLEFLIYFQGNSAPDKSGLPSDRFSAERTGGSVSTLTIQRTQQEDSAVYLCASSLVGTSGGAMSDTQYFGPGTRLTVL.

The rearrangement links TRBV5-5 to TRBJ2-3; D unresolved. CDR3 length equals 15 residues. With 0 bases removed from V and 6 bases from J, the gap between germline ends came to 14 bases. Germline V gene sequence: CDR1 SGHKS, CDR2 YYEKEE (reference sequence). The CDR3 spells CASSLDAPITDTQYF. Here the CDR3 DNA reads TGTGCCAGCAGCTTGGATGCCCCTATTACTGATACGCAGTATTTT.

The genes are TRBV5-8 and TRBJ2-1; no clear D gene. This CDR3 region has 13 residues. V was pared by 1 base and J by 8 bases, with 10 bases between. Germline CDR1 reads SGHTS; CDR2 reads YDEGEE. Written as DNA, the CDR3 is TGTGCCAGCAGCTTGCCCCGTCCCGATGAGCAGTTCTTC. Translated, it gives CASSLPRPDEQFF.

V usage is TRBV5-6 and J usage is TRBJ1-4; D is perhaps TRBD1 (6 bases). Germline lookup yields CDR1 SGHDT and CDR2 YYEEEE. The CDR3 is 14 residues long. Trimming took off 3 bases at V and 8 bases at J, with 14 bases between the two ends. The CDR3, as DNA: TGTGCCAGCAGCTCGGGGGGCCATGGGGAAAAACTGTTTTTT. The encoded protein is CASSSGGHGEKLFF. The full variable domain, its missing parts supplied by reference TRBV5-6 and TRBJ1-4, is DAGVTQSPTHLIKTRGQQVTLRCSPKSGHDTVSWYQQALGQGPQFIFQYYEEEERQRGNFPDRFSGHQFPNYSSELNVNALLLGDSALYLCASSSGGHGEKLFFGSGTQLSVL.

V is TRBV7-2 and J is TRBJ2-5; perhaps TRBD1 as D (6 bases). This CDR3 contains 14 residues. V was trimmed by 4 bases and J by 1 base, leaving 10 bases between them. CDR1 SGHTA and CDR2 FQGNSA come from the germline V gene. CDR3 region: CASSYQDSQETQYF. DNA of the CDR3: TGTGCCAGCAGCTATCAGGACAGCCAAGAGACCCAGTACTTC.

The chain has TRBV5-1 and TRBJ2-2; perhaps TRBD2 as D (5 bases). The ends were cut back, 1 base at V and 0 bases at J, with 10 bases in the middle. This CDR3 is 16 amino acids long. Germline values: CDR1 SGHRS, CDR2 YFSETQ. The CDR3 here is CASSLSGLTNTGELFF. The CDR3 coding sequence is TGCGCCAGCAGCTTGTCCGGACTGACGAACACCGGGGAGCTGTTTTTT.

V usage is TRBV3-1 (or the pseudogene TRBV3-2) and J usage is TRBJ1-2; possibly TRBD1 for D (5 bases). The germline V gene has CDR1 LGHDT and CDR2 YNNKEL (reference sequence). Between the trimmed V and J ends, which lost 3 bases and 8 bases, there was a span of 19 bases. The CDR3 covers 15 residues. DNA of the CDR3: TGTGCCAGCAGCCAGACGGACACGCCCGTGACCGGCTACACCTTC. Its translation is CASSQTDTPVTGYTF.

The rearrangement uses TRBV7-2 and TRBJ2-3, with TRBD1 matching over 8 bases. The CDR3 sequence is 14 residues long. CDR1 and CDR2 (germline): SGHTA, FQGNSA. V lost 4 bases, J lost 1 base, and 1 base stayed unmatched. CDR3 bases: TGTGCCAGCAGCTCGGGACAGGGCACAGATACGCAGTATTTT. Translating it yields CASSSGQGTDTQYF.

This clone was observed a single time. This chain connects TRBV19 to TRBJ1-4, with a tentative D call TRBD1 (5 bases). Germline values: CDR1 LNHDA, CDR2 SQIVND (reference sequence). The CDR3 has 14 residues. V was clipped by 8 bases and J by 5 bases, with 15 bases between them. The CDR3 reads CASQTQGANEKLFF. The CDR3 coding sequence is TGTGCCAGTCAAACTCAAGGGGCCAATGAAAAACTGTTTTTT.

The CDR3 DNA follows: TGCAGCGTTGTGAGGGGGACTGAAGCTTTCTTT. Amino acid sequence: CSVVRGTEAFF. J is TRBJ1-1 and V is TRBV29-1, with a tentative D call TRBD1 (6 bases). Germline V gene lookup returns CDR1 SQVTM and CDR2 ANQGSEA. Deletions cut 4 bases from V and 5 bases from J, with 8 bases between. This CDR3 is built from 11 residues.

The V and J genes are TRBV29-1 and TRBJ1-4; the match to TRBD1 covers 8 bases. The CDR3 length is 15 residues. V lost 1 base, J lost 4 bases, and 5 bases stayed unmatched. Germline V gene data show CDR1 as SQVTM and CDR2 as ANQGSEA. This CDR3 is CSVEGTGSSNEKLFF. The CDR3 DNA sequence: TGCAGCGTTGAAGGGACAGGGTCTAGTAATGAAAAACTGTTTTTT.

This clone has a single count. The V gene is TRBV2, the J gene TRBJ1-4; TRBD1 matches 7 bases. Germline V gives CDR1 SNHLY, CDR2 FYNNEI. V was clipped by 7 bases and J by 0 bases; unmatched bases: 5. There are 15 residues in the CDR3. CDR3 bases: TGTGCCAGCAATCGTCAGGGGGCAACTAATGAAAAACTGTTTTTT. Protein product: CASNRQGATNEKLFF. Supplemented by reference TRBV2 and TRBJ1-4, the full variable domain reads EPEVTQTPSHQVTQMGQEVILRCVPISNHLYFYWYRQILGQKVEFLVSFYNNEISEKSEIFDDQFSVERPDGSNFTLKIRSTKLEDSAMYFCASNRQGATNEKLFFGSGTQLSVL.

The rearrangement links TRBV27 to TRBJ2-2; no clear D gene. The length of the CDR3 is 12 residues. Germline V gene sequence: CDR1 MNHEY, CDR2 SMNVEV (reference sequence). V was clipped by 3 bases and J by 6 bases, with 5 bases between them. Here the CDR3 reads CASSFPSGELFF. The CDR3 DNA reads as TGTGCCAGCAGTTTTCCCTCCGGGGAGCTGTTTTTT.

The chain has TRBV27 and TRBJ1-1, with D perhaps matching TRBD1 (5 bases). Germline V gene sequence: CDR1 MNHEY, CDR2 SMNVEV (reference sequence). The length of the CDR3 is 13 residues. V was clipped by 5 bases and J by 1 base, with 8 bases between them. The CDR3 sequence is CASSGGRNTEAFF. The CDR3 DNA follows: TGTGCCAGCAGTGGGGGGAGGAACACTGAAGCTTTCTTT.

This chain joins TRBV18 and TRBJ2-7; 9 bases agree with TRBD2. The V gene's germline CDR1 is KGHSH and CDR2 LQKENI. V trimming: 4 bases; J trimming: 3 bases; junction bases outside the gene matches: 7. This CDR3 is 15 amino acids long. CDR3 sequence: CASSRSGGNLYEQYF. CDR3 DNA sequence: TGTGCCAGCTCACGTAGCGGGGGCAACCTCTACGAGCAGTACTTC. Filled out from reference TRBV18 and TRBJ2-7, the complete variable domain reads NAGVMQNPRHLVRRRGQEARLRCSPMKGHSHVYWYRQLPEEGLKFMVYLQKENIIDESGMPKERFSAEFPKEGPSILRIQQVVRGDSAAYFCASSRSGGNLYEQYFGPGTRLTVT.

The chain links TRBV5-1 to TRBJ2-1; D might be TRBD2 (6 bases). The CDR3 loop spans 15 amino acids. Trimming removed 1 base at V and 4 bases at J, with 12 bases between. Germline V lookup: CDR1 SGHRS, CDR2 YFSETQ. CDR3 amino acids: CASSLQGGPYNEQFF. The DNA for the CDR3 is TGCGCCAGCAGCTTGCAGGGAGGACCTTACAATGAGCAGTTCTTC.

J is TRBJ2-2 and V is TRBV4-1, with 14 nucleotides matching TRBD2. V was pared by 0 bases and J by 3 bases, with 9 bases of the junction left unmatched. This CDR3 contains 20 residues. The germline V gene encodes CDR1 MGHRA and CDR2 YSYEKL. The CDR3 DNA reads as TGCGCCAGCAGCCAAGATAGGACTAGCGGGGGGTTTTTGTACACCGGGGAGCTGTTTTTT. Translated, it gives CASSQDRTSGGFLYTGELFF.

The gene calls are TRBV6-5 and TRBJ2-7, with 7 bases that match TRBD1. CDR3 length: 14 residues. Germline V gene data show CDR1 as MNHEY and CDR2 as SVGAGI. J lost 0 bases, V lost 7 bases, and 6 bases had no gene match. This CDR3 is CASKVGDSSYEQYF. The CDR3 region has the DNA TGTGCCAGCAAAGTAGGGGACAGCTCCTACGAGCAGTACTTC.